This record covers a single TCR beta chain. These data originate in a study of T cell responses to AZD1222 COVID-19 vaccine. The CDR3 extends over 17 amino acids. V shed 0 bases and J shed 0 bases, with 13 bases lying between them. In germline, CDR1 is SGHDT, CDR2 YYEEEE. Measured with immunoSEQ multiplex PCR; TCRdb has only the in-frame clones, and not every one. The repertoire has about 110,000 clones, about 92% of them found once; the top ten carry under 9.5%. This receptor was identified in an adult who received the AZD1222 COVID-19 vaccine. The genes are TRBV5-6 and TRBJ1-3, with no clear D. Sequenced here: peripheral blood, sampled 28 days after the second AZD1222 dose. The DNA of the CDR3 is TGTGCCAGCAGCTTGGTTGGAGGGAATCTCTCTGGAAACACCATATATTTT. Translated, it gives CASSLVGGNLSGNTIYF.